This TCR beta chain was sequenced for a study of blood T cell repertoires in COVID-19. Study details: Nucleic acid was either cDNA or gDNA, and it came from T cells, B-cell-depleted T cells, or PBMCs.

Original processing methods: Quantification of nucleated cells was approximated via reference gene primer amplification. Profiling relied on immunoSEQ multiplex PCR, and the TCRdb table lists in-frame clones only, not all of them. V, J and clone size were drawn from that table, and D and trimming were deduced from the DNA. The repertoire holds about 170,000 clones, around nine tenths seen once, with around 2.5% in the top ten. While infection was still active, Seattle patients were enrolled and then followed longitudinally. Sequenced input: peripheral blood. The TCR sequence derives from a woman aged 80 or over with COVID-19, enrolled during active disease.

The CDR3 DNA reads TGTGCCAGCAGTTACGCAGATTCACCCCTCCACTTT. Protein sequence: CASSYADSPLHF. This sequence joins TRBV6-2 or TRBV6-3 and TRBJ1-6; no clear D. The germline gives CDR1 MNHEY, CDR2 SVGEGT. V dropped 2 bases and J dropped 8 bases, with 4 bases sitting between them. The CDR3 is 12 residues long.